This TCR beta chain comes out of a study of early T cells in non-severe SARS-CoV-2 infection (dated by TCRdb to the early 2020s). Study-level background: Because TCR sequencing was done on bulk RNA from unsorted whole blood, the alpha and beta chains could not be paired. Study-wide findings and limitations: VDJdb matching was skewed toward anti-spike CD8 responses, so virus-specific expansions were likely underestimated and private and CD4 specificities were missed.

Library preparation was by 5' RACE. TCRdb records NextSeq 500 as the sequencer. The TCR library protocol attached unique molecular identifiers to individual cDNA molecules to correct for sequencing error and PCR bias. Both TCR alpha and beta chains were sequenced, and tight co-correlation was observed between alpha and beta sequence abundances in each sample. Per the source publication's procedure: Decombinator V4 was used to annotate TCR sequences for V gene, J gene and CDR3. Expanded TCRs were defined as changing significantly between any two time points under a Poisson model with p below 0.0001. TCR abundances were normalised to the total number of TCRs sequenced per sample and were expressed as counts per million. MAIT TCRs were defined by TRAV1-2 paired with TRAJ12, TRAJ20 or TRAJ33, and iNKT TCRs by TRAV10 paired with TRAJ18. VDJdb, accessed 1 November 2021, was searched for CMV, EBV and SARS-CoV-2 annotated TCRs, excluding TCRs annotated for multiple antigens. TCRdb handled the public reads itself, with Q25 trimming in fastp and clone calling in MiXCR, and kept productive beta chains. Here each entry gathers all rows of one CDR3 protein and keeps the most common genes and DNA. The V and J calls here are based on TCRdb, not the publication. This sample lists about 36,000 distinct CDR3 sequences; around 5% were detected once. Roughly 27% of the sample comes from the top ten.

The germline V gene encodes CDR1 MNHEY and CDR2 SMNVEV (reference sequence). V is pruned by 3 bases and J by 1 base, leaving 8 bases of the junction without a gene match. From its cysteine to its phenylalanine, the CDR3 spans 17 amino acids. Solely the CDR3 DNA is kept, with 51 bases framed from the first base. This clonotype came up many times. Its antigen is still unknown. Base qualities are not recorded, but no much larger clone differs from it by a single base. A case-control design nested within a healthcare worker cohort in London, UK, was used, with weekly nasopharyngeal swab PCR tests and blood sampling performed. Healthcare workers were enrolled in the week of the UK lockdown, from 23 to 31 March 2020, and were followed every week for up to roughly 16 weeks.

What was sequenced was whole blood. The sequence derives from an adult who was a healthcare worker with PCR-confirmed SARS-CoV-2 infection or an uninfected control (not recorded which). This receptor chain uses TRBV27 and TRBJ2-3, and 9 junction bases match TRBD2. The bases read TGTGCCAGCAGTTTTAGGGGTAGCGGGAGAGGCACAGATACGCAGTATTTT. Translated, it reads CASSFRGSGRGTDTQYF.